The 9 T cell receptor beta chains given below trace back to one sample, sequenced in a study of shared clonotypes between healthy human individuals. Sequencing used immunoSEQ multiplex PCR; TCRdb keeps in-frame clones, though not all of them. The sample lists about 1.5 million clones, around 98% occurring once. Sequencing was performed on naive CD4+ T cells sorted from blood. Sample subset: CD45RA+ positively selected. These receptor sequences come from a man between 25 and 39 years old in good health.

The rearrangement links TRBV28 to TRBJ2-2; 11 positions match TRBD2. CDR3 length: 17 amino acids. The germline CDR1 and CDR2 sequences are MDHEN and SYDVKM. The trim removed 4 bases at V and 4 bases at J, leaving 8 bases unmatched. CDR3 nucleotide sequence: TGTGCCAGCAGTTCACTAGCGGGAGTTACGACCACCGGGGAGCTGTTTTTT. As protein: CASSSLAGVTTTGELFF.

The count of this clone is one. The gene calls are TRBV27 and TRBJ2-5; a possible D gene is TRBD1 (5 bases). Germline V CDR1 and CDR2: MNHEY, SMNVEV (reference sequence). The CDR3 runs 14 residues. V was trimmed by 2 bases and J by 7 bases, leaving 14 bases between them. The CDR3, as DNA: TGTGCCAGCAGTTTACGGACACGGGTGGGGACCCAGTACTTC. It encodes CASSLRTRVGTQYF.

Regarding this clone: Other DNA sequences in the sample encode the same CDR3. The chain is built from TRBV5-5 and TRBJ2-1; 12 bases are a match to TRBD2. Per germline, CDR1 SGHKS and CDR2 YYEKEE (reference sequence). The CDR3 covers 17 residues. The V and J ends lost 1 base and 4 bases, in that order; junction bases with no gene match: 6. The CDR3 sequence is CASSLRLAGVTYNEQFF. The DNA of the CDR3 is TGTGCCAGCAGCTTGCGACTAGCGGGAGTCACTTACAATGAGCAGTTCTTC.

The chain recombines TRBV14 with TRBJ2-7; 10 bases agree with TRBD2. The germline V gene has CDR1 SGHDN and CDR2 FVKESK. This CDR3 comprises 16 residues. V lost 4 bases, J lost 3 bases, and 9 bases stayed unmatched. DNA of the CDR3: TGTGCCAGCAGCCCCCGCACTAGCGGGGTATACTACGAGCAGTACTTC. It translates to CASSPRTSGVYYEQYF.

The chain employs TRBV11-3 and TRBJ2-1; tentative D call: TRBD2 (6 bases). The V gene lost 0 bases and the J gene lost 7 bases, with 13 bases spanning the gap. The CDR3 has 15 amino acids. Germline CDR1 SGHNT, CDR2 YENEEA. The CDR3 loop reads CASSLDGGWVNEQFF. The CDR3 DNA is TGTGCCAGCAGCTTAGACGGAGGGTGGGTAAATGAGCAGTTCTTC.

This chain uses TRBV29-1 with TRBJ1-4; 12 bases fit TRBD1. The J segment lost 8 bases and the V segment lost 7 bases, leaving 5 bases of the junction unmatched. The CDR3 spans 13 residues. Germline V gene lookup returns CDR1 SQVTM and CDR2 ANQGSEA. CDR3: CSAGTGGQEKLFF. As DNA, the CDR3 is TGCAGCGCAGGGACAGGGGGCCAGGAAAAACTGTTTTTT.

A single count supports this clone. J is TRBJ2-5 and V is TRBV4-3; TRBD2 aligns across 10 bases. Losses at the gene ends were 5 bases for V and 3 bases for J; bases not matched to a gene: 6. The CDR3 totals 15 residues. The germline V gene encodes CDR1 LGHNA and CDR2 YSLEER. In DNA form, the CDR3 reads TGCGCCAGCAGCGCTACTAGCGGGGTGGAAGAGACCCAGTACTTC. The encoded protein is CASSATSGVEETQYF.

The chain combines TRBV30 with TRBJ2-7; no reliable D call. V lost 2 bases and J 6 bases, leaving 11 bases between the germline ends. The CDR3 is made up of 12 amino acids. CDR1 GTSNPN and CDR2 SVGIG come from the germline V gene (reference sequence). CDR3 DNA: TGTGCCTGGAGTCCCGTCCGTGGCGAGCAGTACTTC. As protein: CAWSPVRGEQYF.

The chain links TRBV4-3 to TRBJ2-3, with 8 bases aligning to TRBD2. The CDR3 sequence is 16 residues long. The germline V gene encodes CDR1 LGHNA and CDR2 YSLEER. Trimming took 2 bases from V and 0 from J; bases not matched to a gene: 4. The CDR3 DNA sequence: TGCGCCAGCAGCCAACTAGCGGGCTCTAGCACAGATACGCAGTATTTT. It encodes CASSQLAGSSTDTQYF.